This TCR beta chain came from a study of blood T cell repertoires in COVID-19. On the study more broadly: Donors in the United States, Italy and Spain gave samples during acute or convalescent COVID-19. PBMCs, B-cell-depleted T cells, or T cells were the source of the cDNA or gDNA that made up the material.

In the original workflow: Counts of nucleated cells, estimated from reference gene primer amplification, were obtained. Clones were read by immunoSEQ multiplex PCR, and TCRdb kept only the in-frame ones, dropping some. V and J calls and clone size are copied from that table; D and trimming were computed from the DNA. The table has about 400,000 clones, around 84% seen once. This clone was detected only once. The trim removed 6 bases at V and 11 bases at J, leaving 3 bases unmatched. The CDR3 has 13 amino acids. Germline V gene sequence: CDR1 SNHLY, CDR2 FYNNEI. V usage is TRBV2 and J usage is TRBJ1-6, with 11 bases aligning to TRBD1. This clonotype originated in a human donor in a cohort sampled during active COVID-19. The source material was peripheral blood. The CDR3 protein is CASSGQGAAPLHF. CDR3 coding DNA: TGTGCCAGCAGCGGACAGGGGGCGGCACCCCTCCACTTT.